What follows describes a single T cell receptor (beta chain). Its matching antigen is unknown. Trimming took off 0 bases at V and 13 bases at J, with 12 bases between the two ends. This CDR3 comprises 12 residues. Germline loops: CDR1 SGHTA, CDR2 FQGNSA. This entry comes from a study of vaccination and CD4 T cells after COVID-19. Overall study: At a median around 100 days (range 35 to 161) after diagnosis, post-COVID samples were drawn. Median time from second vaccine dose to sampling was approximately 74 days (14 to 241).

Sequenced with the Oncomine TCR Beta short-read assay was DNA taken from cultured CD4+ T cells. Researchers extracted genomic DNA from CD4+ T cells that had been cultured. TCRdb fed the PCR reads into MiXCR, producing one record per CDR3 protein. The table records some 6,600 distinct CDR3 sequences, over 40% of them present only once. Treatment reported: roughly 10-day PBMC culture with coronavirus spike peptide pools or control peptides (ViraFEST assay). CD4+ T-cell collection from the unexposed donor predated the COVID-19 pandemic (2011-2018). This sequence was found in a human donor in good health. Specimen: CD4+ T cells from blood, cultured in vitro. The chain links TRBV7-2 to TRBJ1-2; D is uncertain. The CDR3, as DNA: TGTGCCAGCAGCTTAGCGACCCAGGTCGTCACCTTC. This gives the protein CASSLATQVVTF.